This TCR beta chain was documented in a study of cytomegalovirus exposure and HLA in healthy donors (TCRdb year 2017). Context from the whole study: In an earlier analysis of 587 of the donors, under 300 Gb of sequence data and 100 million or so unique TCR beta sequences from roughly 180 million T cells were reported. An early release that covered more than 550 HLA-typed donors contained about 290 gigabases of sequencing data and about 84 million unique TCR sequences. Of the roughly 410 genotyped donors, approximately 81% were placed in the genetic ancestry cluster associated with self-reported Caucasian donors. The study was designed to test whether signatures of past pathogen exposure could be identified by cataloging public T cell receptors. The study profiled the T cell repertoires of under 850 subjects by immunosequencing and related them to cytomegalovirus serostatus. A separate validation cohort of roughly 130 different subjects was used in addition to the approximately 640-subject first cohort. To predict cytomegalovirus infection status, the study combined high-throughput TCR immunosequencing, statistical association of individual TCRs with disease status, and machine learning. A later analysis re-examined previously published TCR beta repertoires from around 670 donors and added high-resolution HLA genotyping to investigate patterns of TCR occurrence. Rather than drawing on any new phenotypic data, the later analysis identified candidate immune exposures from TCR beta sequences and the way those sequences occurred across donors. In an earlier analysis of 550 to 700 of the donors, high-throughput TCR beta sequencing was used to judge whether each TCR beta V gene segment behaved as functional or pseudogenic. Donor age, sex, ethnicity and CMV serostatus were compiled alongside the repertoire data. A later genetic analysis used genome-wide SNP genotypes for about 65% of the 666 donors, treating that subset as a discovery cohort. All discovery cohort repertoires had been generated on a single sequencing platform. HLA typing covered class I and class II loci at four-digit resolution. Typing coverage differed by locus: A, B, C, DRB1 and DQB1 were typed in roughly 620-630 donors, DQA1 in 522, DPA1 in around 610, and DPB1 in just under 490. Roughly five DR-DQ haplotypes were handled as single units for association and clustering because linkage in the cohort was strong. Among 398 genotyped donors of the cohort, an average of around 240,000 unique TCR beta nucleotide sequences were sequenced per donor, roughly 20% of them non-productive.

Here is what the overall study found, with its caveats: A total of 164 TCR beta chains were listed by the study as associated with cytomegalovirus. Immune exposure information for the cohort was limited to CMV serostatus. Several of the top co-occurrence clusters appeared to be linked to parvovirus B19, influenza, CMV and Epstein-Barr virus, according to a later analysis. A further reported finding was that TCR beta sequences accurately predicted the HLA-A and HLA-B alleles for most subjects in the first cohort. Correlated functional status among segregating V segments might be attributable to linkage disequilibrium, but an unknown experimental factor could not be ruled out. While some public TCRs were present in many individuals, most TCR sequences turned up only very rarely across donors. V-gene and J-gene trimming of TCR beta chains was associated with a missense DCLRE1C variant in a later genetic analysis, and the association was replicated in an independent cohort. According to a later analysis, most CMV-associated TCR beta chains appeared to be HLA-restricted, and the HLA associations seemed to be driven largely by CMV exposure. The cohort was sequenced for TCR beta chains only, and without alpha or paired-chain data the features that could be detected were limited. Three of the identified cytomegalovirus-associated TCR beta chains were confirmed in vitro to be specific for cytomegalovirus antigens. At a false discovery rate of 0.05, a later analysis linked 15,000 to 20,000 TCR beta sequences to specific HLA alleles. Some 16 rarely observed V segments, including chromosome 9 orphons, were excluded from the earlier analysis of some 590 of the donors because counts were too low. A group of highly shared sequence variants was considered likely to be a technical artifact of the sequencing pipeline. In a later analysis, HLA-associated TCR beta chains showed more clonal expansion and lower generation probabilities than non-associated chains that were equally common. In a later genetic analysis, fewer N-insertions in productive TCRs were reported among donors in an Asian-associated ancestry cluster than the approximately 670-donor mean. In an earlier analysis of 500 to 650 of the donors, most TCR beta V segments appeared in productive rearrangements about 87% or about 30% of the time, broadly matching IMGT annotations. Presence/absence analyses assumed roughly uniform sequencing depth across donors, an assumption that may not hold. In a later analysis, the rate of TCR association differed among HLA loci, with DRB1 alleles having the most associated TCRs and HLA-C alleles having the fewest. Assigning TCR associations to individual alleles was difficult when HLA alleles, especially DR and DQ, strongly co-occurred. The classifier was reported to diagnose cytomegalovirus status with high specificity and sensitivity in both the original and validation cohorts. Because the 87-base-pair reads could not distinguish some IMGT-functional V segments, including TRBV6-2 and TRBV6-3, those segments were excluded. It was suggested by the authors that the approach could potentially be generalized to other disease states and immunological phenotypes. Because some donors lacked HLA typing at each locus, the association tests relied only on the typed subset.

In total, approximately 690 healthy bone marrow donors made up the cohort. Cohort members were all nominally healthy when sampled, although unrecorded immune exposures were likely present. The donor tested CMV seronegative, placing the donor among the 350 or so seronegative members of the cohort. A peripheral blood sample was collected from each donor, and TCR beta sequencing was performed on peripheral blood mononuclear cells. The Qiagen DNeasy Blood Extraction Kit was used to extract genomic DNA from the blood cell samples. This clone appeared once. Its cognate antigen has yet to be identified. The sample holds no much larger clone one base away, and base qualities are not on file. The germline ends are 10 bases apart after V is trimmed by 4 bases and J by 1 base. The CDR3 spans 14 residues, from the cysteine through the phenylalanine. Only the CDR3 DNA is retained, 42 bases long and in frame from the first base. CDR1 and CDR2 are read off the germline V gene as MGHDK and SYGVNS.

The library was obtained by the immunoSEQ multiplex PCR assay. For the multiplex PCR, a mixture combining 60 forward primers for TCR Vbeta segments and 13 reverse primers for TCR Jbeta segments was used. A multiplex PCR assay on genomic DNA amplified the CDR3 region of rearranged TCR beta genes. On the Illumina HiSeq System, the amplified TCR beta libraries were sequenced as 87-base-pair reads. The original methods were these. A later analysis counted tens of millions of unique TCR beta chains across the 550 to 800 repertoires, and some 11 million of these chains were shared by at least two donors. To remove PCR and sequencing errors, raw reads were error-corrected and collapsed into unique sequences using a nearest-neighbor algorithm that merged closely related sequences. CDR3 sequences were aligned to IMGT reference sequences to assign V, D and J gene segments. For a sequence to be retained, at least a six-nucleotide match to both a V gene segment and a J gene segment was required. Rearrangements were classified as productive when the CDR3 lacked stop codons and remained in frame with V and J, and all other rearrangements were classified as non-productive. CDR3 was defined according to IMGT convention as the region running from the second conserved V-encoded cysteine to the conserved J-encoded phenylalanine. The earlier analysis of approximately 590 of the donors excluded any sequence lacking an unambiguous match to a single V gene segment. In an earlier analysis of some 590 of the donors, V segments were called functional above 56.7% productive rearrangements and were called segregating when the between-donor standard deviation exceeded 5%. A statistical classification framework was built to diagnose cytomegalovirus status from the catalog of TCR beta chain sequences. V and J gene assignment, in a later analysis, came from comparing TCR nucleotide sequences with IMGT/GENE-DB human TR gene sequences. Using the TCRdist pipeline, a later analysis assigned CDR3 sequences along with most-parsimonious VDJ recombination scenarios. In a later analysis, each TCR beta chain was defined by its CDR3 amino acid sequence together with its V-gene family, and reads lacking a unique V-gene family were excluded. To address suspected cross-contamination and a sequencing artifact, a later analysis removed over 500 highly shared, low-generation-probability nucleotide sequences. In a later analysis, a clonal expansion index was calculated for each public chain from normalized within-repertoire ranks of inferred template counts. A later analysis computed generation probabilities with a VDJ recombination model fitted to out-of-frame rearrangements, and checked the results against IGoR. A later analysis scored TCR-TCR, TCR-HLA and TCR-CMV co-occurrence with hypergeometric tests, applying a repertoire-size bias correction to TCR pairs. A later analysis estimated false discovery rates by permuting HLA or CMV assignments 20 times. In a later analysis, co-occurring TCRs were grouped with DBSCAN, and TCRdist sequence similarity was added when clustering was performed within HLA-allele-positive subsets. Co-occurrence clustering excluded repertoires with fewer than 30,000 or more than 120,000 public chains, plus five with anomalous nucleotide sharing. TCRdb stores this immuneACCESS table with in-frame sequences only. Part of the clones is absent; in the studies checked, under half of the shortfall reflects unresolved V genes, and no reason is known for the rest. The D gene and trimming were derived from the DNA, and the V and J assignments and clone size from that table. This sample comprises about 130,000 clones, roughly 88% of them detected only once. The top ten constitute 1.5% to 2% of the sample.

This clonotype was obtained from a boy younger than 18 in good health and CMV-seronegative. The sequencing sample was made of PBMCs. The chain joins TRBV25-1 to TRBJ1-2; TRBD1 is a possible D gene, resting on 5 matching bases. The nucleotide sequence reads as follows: TGTGCCAGCAGTGCCGACAGTTATAACTATGGCTACACCTTC. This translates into CASSADSYNYGYTF.